Listed here are 20 T cell receptor beta chains from one sample, sequenced in a study of control samples from healthy donors and cancer patients. Assay used: immunoSEQ multiplex PCR; TCRdb lists only in-frame clones, some missing. The sample shows about 100,000 clones, about 90% of them seen only once. The sequenced material came from blood. Receptor source: a woman in her fifties or sixties in good health.

The J gene is TRBJ2-5, the V gene TRBV20-1; TRBD1 or TRBD2 may be the D gene (5 bases each). The V gene's germline CDR1 is DFQATT and CDR2 SNEGSKA (reference sequence). The CDR3 totals 16 residues. Trimming removed 3 bases from V and 3 bases from J, with 20 bases in between. The chain's CDR3 is CSASPGWGTGEETQYF. The CDR3 DNA sequence: TGCAGTGCTAGTCCGGGATGGGGGACCGGCGAAGAGACCCAGTACTTC.

J is TRBJ2-4 and V is TRBV30; D may be TRBD2 (6 bases). Trimming left V 1 base short and J 0 bases short, with 16 bases between. This CDR3 comprises 17 residues. CDR1 and CDR2 (germline): GTSNPN, SVGIG (reference sequence). The CDR3 loop is CAWSDFEGTLAKNIQYF. CDR3 coding DNA: TGTGCCTGGAGTGATTTTGAGGGGACTCTAGCCAAAAACATTCAGTACTTC. The complete variable domain, with remaining parts taken from reference TRBV30 and TRBJ2-4, reads SQTIHQWPATLVQPVGSPLSLECTVEGTSNPNLYWYRQAAGRGLQLLFYSVGIGQISSEVPQNLSASRPQDRQFILSSKKLLLSDSGFYLCAWSDFEGTLAKNIQYFGAGTRLSVL.

This chain joins TRBV20-1 and TRBJ2-7, with D unresolved. Trimming left V 3 bases short and J 4 bases short, with 7 bases between. CDR3 length equals 11 residues. Germline CDR1 and CDR2: DFQATT and SNEGSKA (reference sequence). CDR3 residues: CSARDQYEQYF. The CDR3 region has the DNA TGCAGTGCTAGGGACCAATACGAGCAGTACTTC.

This chain links TRBV6-5 with TRBJ1-2; tentative D call: TRBD1 (5 bases). V lost 2 bases and J lost 7, with 8 bases in between. This CDR3 has 12 residues. Per the germline V gene, CDR1 is MNHEY and CDR2 is SVGAGI. DNA for the CDR3: TGTGCCAGCAGTTACGGGGGGTTTGGCTACACCTTC. Its translation is CASSYGGFGYTF.

This clone appeared once. This sequence joins TRBV6-5 and TRBJ1-4; D perhaps matches TRBD1 (5 bases). Germline V gene data show CDR1 as MNHEY and CDR2 as SVGAGI. The germline V and J ends were trimmed by 7 bases and 2 bases, with 14 bases remaining between them. The CDR3 runs to 15 residues. This CDR3 is CASISRRGTNEKLFF. Written as DNA, the CDR3 is TGTGCCAGCATTTCCCGTAGGGGTACTAATGAAAAACTGTTTTTT.

The genes are TRBV4-1 and TRBJ1-5; the D gene is possibly TRBD1 (5 bases). Germline CDR1 MGHRA, CDR2 YSYEKL. The V and J ends lost 9 bases and 7 bases respectively, with 19 bases between them. This CDR3 contains 14 residues. The CDR3 here is CASSTGGARQPQHF. The DNA for the CDR3 is TGCGCCAGTTCCACAGGTGGGGCGCGACAGCCCCAGCATTTT.

This clone showed up just once. This chain links TRBV6-5 with TRBJ2-3; 8 bases fit TRBD2. The CDR3 covers 14 residues. Germline values: CDR1 MNHEY, CDR2 SVGAGI. The junction had 3 bases not matched to a gene; V was cut back by 4 bases and J by 3 bases. The CDR3 DNA sequence: TGTGCCAGCAGTTCATCGGGGGGGACAGATACGCAGTATTTT. Protein product: CASSSSGGTDTQYF.

The chain uses TRBV5-8 and TRBJ2-4, with TRBD1 as a possible D gene (5 bases). Trimming removed 0 bases from V and 16 bases from J, with 17 bases in between. Germline V CDR1 and CDR2: SGHTS, YDEGEE. The CDR3 sequence is 13 residues long. CDR3 residues: CASSLAKDTMPYF. The CDR3 DNA sequence: TGTGCCAGCAGCTTGGCCAAGGACACCATGCCCTACTTC.

The chain is built from TRBV19 and TRBJ2-1; the match to TRBD2 covers 7 bases. Trimming removed 2 bases from V and 6 bases from J; junction bases left unmatched: 4. This CDR3 is 14 amino acids long. CDR1 LNHDA and CDR2 SQIVND come from the germline V gene (reference sequence). This chain's CDR3 is CASSIMGLTNEQFF. The CDR3 DNA reads as TGTGCCAGTAGTATAATGGGACTAACCAATGAGCAGTTCTTC.

The J gene is TRBJ1-3, the V gene TRBV7-2, with 9 bases identical to TRBD1. This CDR3 has 15 residues. The V and J ends lost 5 bases and 4 bases, in that order; junction bases with no gene match: 6. Per germline, CDR1 SGHTA and CDR2 FQGNSA. CDR3 in DNA: TGTGCCAGCAGCCAGCGGACAGGGGCAGGAAACACCATATATTTT. Encoded protein: CASSQRTGAGNTIYF. Looking up the rest from reference TRBV7-2 and TRBJ1-3 gives the full variable domain: GAGVSQSPSNKVTEKGKDVELRCDPISGHTALYWYRQSLGQGLEFLIYFQGNSAPDKSGLPSDRFSAERTGGSVSTLTIQRTQQEDSAVYLCASSQRTGAGNTIYFGEGSWLTVV.

The V call is TRBV3-1 (or the pseudogene TRBV3-2), the J call TRBJ2-7; 9 bases match TRBD2. V lost 5 bases to trimming and J lost 3 bases; unmatched junction nucleotides: 8. The CDR3 is made up of 15 amino acids. Germline V gene data show CDR1 as LGHDT and CDR2 as YNNKEL (reference sequence). CDR3 protein: CASSVSASGIYEQYV. CDR3 coding DNA: TGTGCCAGCAGCGTTTCCGCTAGCGGGATCTACGAGCAGTACGTC.

The rearrangement joins TRBV19 to TRBJ1-3; D not resolved. In germline, CDR1 is LNHDA, CDR2 SQIVND (reference sequence). The CDR3 sequence is 13 residues long. The V end lost 7 bases, the J end lost 7 bases, and 14 bases lay between the germline ends. The chain's CDR3 is CASTEPPGNTIYF. The CDR3 bases are TGTGCCAGTACTGAGCCCCCGGGGAACACCATATATTTT.

The V call is TRBV24-1, the J call TRBJ2-1, with TRBD2 as a possible D gene (6 bases). Germline lookup yields CDR1 KGHDR and CDR2 SFDVKD. V gave up 1 base and J gave up 7 bases, with 16 bases separating them. The length of the CDR3 is 16 residues. CDR3 in DNA: TGTGCCACCAGTGATTTAGAGCGGGTTGGGGGAAATGAGCAGTTCTTC. Translated, it gives CATSDLERVGGNEQFF.

V is TRBV25-1 and J is TRBJ2-1; 11 positions match TRBD2. Germline-derived CDR1 and CDR2 are MGHDK and SYGVNS. The CDR3 is 15 residues long. With V trimmed by 4 bases and J by 5 bases, 4 bases remained unmatched. CDR3 DNA: TGTGCCAGCAGTGTAGCGGGGGGGCCCCACAATGAGCAGTTCTTC. This encodes CASSVAGGPHNEQFF.

As regards this clone: The sample carries other DNA sequences with the same CDR3. The gene calls are TRBV3-1 (or the pseudogene TRBV3-2) and TRBJ2-5; D perhaps matches TRBD2 (6 bases). The V end was cut by 1 base, the J end by 6 bases, with 12 bases between. Germline V gives CDR1 LGHDT, CDR2 YNNKEL (reference sequence). The CDR3 contains 14 residues. The CDR3 DNA reads TGTGCCAGCAGCCAAGGGAGGGGCAGAAAGACCCAGTACTTC. Its translation is CASSQGRGRKTQYF.

The V call is TRBV3-1 (or the pseudogene TRBV3-2), the J call TRBJ1-5; D not certain. The V gene lost 5 bases and the J gene lost 3 bases, with 8 bases spanning the gap. Germline V gives CDR1 LGHDT, CDR2 YNNKEL (reference sequence). This CDR3 is built from 13 residues. The CDR3 reads CASSLDPNQPQHF. CDR3 sequence (DNA): TGTGCCAGCAGCTTAGACCCCAATCAGCCCCAGCATTTT.

CDR3 loop: CAISDHGRFEDTQYF. The CDR3 DNA is TGTGCCATCAGTGATCACGGGAGGTTCGAAGATACGCAGTATTTT. This chain uses TRBV10-3 with TRBJ2-3; the match to TRBD2 covers 7 bases. This CDR3 contains 15 residues. With V trimmed by 3 bases and J by 5 bases, 8 bases remained unmatched. CDR1 is ENHRY, CDR2 SYGVKD, per germline.

This clone was detected once. J is TRBJ1-5 and V is TRBV2; D unclear. V was pared by 8 bases and J by 2 bases, with 19 bases between. Germline lookup yields CDR1 SNHLY and CDR2 FYNNEI. There are 16 residues in the CDR3. The CDR3 DNA reads as TGTGCCAGCCTTGAATTGGGAGAGTTAGGCAATCAGCCCCAGCATTTT. This translates into CASLELGELGNQPQHF. Supplemented by reference TRBV2 and TRBJ1-5, the full variable domain reads EPEVTQTPSHQVTQMGQEVILRCVPISNHLYFYWYRQILGQKVEFLVSFYNNEISEKSEIFDDQFSVERPDGSNFTLKIRSTKLEDSAMYFCASLELGELGNQPQHFGDGTRLSIL.

The V call is TRBV23-1, the J call TRBJ1-1; TRBD1 matches at 7 bases. TRBV23-1 counts as an open reading frame of uncertain function. The CDR3 sequence is 14 residues long. J was trimmed by 3 bases and V by 6 bases; bases with no gene match: 7. CDR3 DNA: TGCGCCAGCAGCCCCGGACAGGCTTACACTGAAGCTTTCTTT. Amino acid sequence: CASSPGQAYTEAFF.

V usage is TRBV7-3 and J usage is TRBJ2-6; possibly TRBD1 for D (6 bases). The CDR3 has 13 amino acids. Trimming left V 4 bases short and J 11 bases short, with 12 bases between. Germline V gives CDR1 SGHTA, CDR2 FQGTGA. The CDR3 DNA reads as TGTGCCAGCAGCTCACAGGGTGACGACGTCCTGACTTTC. Amino acid sequence: CASSSQGDDVLTF.